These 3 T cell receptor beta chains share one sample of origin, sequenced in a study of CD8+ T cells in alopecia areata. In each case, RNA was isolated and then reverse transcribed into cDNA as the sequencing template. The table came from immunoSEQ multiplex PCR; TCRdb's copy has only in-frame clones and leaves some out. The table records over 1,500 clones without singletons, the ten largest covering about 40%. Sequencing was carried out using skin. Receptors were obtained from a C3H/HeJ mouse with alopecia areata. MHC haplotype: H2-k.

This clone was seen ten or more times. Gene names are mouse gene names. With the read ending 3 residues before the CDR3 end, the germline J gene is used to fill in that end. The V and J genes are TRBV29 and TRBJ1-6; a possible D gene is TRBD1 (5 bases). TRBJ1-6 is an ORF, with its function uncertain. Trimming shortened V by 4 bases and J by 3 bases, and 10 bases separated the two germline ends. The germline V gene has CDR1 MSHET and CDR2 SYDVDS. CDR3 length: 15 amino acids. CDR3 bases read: TGTGCTAGCAGTTCCCAGGGAGGCTATAATTCGCCC. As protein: CASSSQGGYNSP. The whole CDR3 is CASSSQGGYNSPLYF.

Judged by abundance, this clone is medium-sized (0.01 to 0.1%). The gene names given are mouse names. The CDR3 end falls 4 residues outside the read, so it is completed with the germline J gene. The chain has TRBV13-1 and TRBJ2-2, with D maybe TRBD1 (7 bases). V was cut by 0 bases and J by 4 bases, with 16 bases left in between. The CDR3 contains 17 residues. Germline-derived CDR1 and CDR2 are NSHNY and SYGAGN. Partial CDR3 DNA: TGTGCCAGCAGTGATGCAAAGGGGGCAGGGGGCACCGGG. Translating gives CASSDAKGAGGTG. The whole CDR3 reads CASSDAKGAGGTGQLYF.

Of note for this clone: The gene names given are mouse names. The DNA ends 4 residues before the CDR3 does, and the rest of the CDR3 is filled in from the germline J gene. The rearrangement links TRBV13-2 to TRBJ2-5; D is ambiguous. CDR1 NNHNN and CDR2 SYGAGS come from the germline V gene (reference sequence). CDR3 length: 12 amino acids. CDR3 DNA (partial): TGTGCCAGCGGTGATGAGGGAGAC. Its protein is CASGDEGD. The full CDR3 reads CASGDEGDTQYF.